The source of this TCR beta chain is a study of blood T cell repertoires in COVID-19. Study background: Spain, Italy and the United States supplied samples that represented acute and convalescent COVID-19. The analysed material was cDNA or gDNA that came from T cells, B-cell-depleted T cells, or PBMCs.

Trimming removed 0 bases from V and 3 bases from J, with 15 bases in between. CDR3 length: 16 residues. Looked up from germline, CDR1 is SGDLS and CDR2 is YYNGEE. In the original processing: Amplification with reference gene primers provided the estimates of nucleated cell counts. The protocol was immunoSEQ multiplex PCR, while the TCRdb copy is restricted to in-frame clones and leaves out a portion. V and J calls and clone size follow that table, whereas D and trimming were derived from the DNA. The sample consists of about 220,000 clones, under 90% of them appearing once. This sequence was found in a woman over 75 with acute or convalescent COVID-19. Input material: peripheral blood. This chain links TRBV9 with TRBJ1-1, with D possibly TRBD1 on 6 matching bases. CDR3 region: CASSVVLGGRDTEAFF. The DNA of the CDR3 is TGTGCCAGCAGCGTAGTGTTAGGGGGAAGGGACACTGAAGCTTTCTTT. The full variable domain, its missing parts supplied by reference TRBV9 and TRBJ1-1, is DSGVTQTPKHLITATGQRVTLRCSPRSGDLSVYWYQQSLDQGLQFLIQYYNGEERAKGNILERFSAQQFPDLHSELNLSSLELGDSALYFCASSVVLGGRDTEAFFGQGTRLTVV.